The 25 T cell receptor beta chains listed next were all sequenced from one sample in a study of blood T cell repertoires in COVID-19. Only in-frame clones appear in the TCRdb table, and some are missing; sequencing was by immunoSEQ multiplex PCR. The sample has around 67,000 clones, around 83% seen once. The sample comprised peripheral blood. These TCRs come from a man aged 50 to 59 with active COVID-19.

The chain has TRBV19 and TRBJ2-7; the D gene is possibly TRBD1 (5 bases). Germline V gene lookup returns CDR1 LNHDA and CDR2 SQIVND (reference sequence). V dropped 6 bases and J dropped 4 bases, with 13 bases sitting between them. This CDR3 spans 13 amino acids. CDR3 sequence reads: CASSFSRDYEQYF. The DNA for the CDR3 is TGTGCCAGTAGCTTTAGCAGGGATTACGAGCAGTACTTC.

This rearrangement joins TRBV7-3 to TRBJ2-5, with 7 bases fitting TRBD2. Per the germline V gene, CDR1 is SGHTA and CDR2 is FQGTGA. The CDR3 sequence is 15 residues long. The junction had 7 bases not matched to a gene; V was cut back by 1 base and J by 5 bases. This chain's CDR3 is CASSLIGGRDETQYF. The CDR3 coding sequence is TGTGCCAGCAGCTTAATTGGCGGGAGAGATGAGACCCAGTACTTC.

This chain links TRBV10-3 with TRBJ2-7; the D gene is possibly TRBD1 (6 bases). V dropped 2 bases and J dropped 3 bases, with 11 bases sitting between them. Germline V gives CDR1 ENHRY, CDR2 SYGVKD. This CDR3 has 14 residues. This chain's CDR3 is CAISEDRKHYEQYF. CDR3 DNA: TGTGCCATCAGTGAGGACAGGAAACACTACGAGCAGTACTTC.

The chain couples TRBV5-8 to TRBJ1-1; the match to TRBD1 covers 7 bases. The CDR3 runs 14 residues. Germline V CDR1 and CDR2: SGHTS, YDEGEE. J lost 3 bases, V lost 4 bases, and 6 bases had no gene match. The DNA of the CDR3 is TGTGCCAGCAGCACTCGACAGGGTTACACTGAAGCTTTCTTT. Translated, it gives CASSTRQGYTEAFF.

This clone has only one observation. This chain joins TRBV5-6 and TRBJ1-1; a weak D match, TRBD1 (6 bases). Germline V gives CDR1 SGHDT, CDR2 YYEEEE. Trimming took 5 bases from V and 4 from J, leaving 24 bases between them. This CDR3 comprises 17 residues. CDR3: CASSLGFSSSGVTEAFF. The CDR3 DNA reads TGTGCCAGCAGTCTTGGCTTCTCCTCCTCAGGGGTCACTGAAGCTTTCTTT.

This clone has more than one count but fewer than ten. This chain joins TRBV27 and TRBJ2-7; tentatively, D is TRBD1 (7 bases). CDR1 and CDR2 from the germline V gene are MNHEY and SMNVEV (reference sequence). The CDR3 is 16 amino acids. V lost 0 bases to trimming and J lost 1 base, with 13 bases between them. Here the CDR3 reads CASSLSSGGISYEQYF. The CDR3 DNA is TGTGCCAGCAGTTTATCTTCAGGGGGGATTTCCTACGAGCAGTACTTC.

This chain connects TRBV4-1 to TRBJ2-2, with 15 bases matching TRBD2. Germline trimming cut 4 bases from V and 5 bases from J; bases unmatched to any gene: 8. CDR3 size: 18 residues. The germline CDR1 and CDR2 sequences are MGHRA and YSYEKL. The CDR3 bases are TGCGCCAGCAGCCTCCGGACTAGCGGGAGGGCGTGGACCGGGGAGCTGTTTTTT. Amino acids: CASSLRTSGRAWTGELFF.

In its sample, this clone was seen once. V is TRBV18 and J is TRBJ2-5; D may be TRBD2 (6 bases). Germline V gene sequence: CDR1 KGHSH, CDR2 LQKENI. Trimming cost V 6 bases and J 2 bases, with 10 bases left between them. The CDR3 consists of 13 residues. The CDR3 nucleotides read TGTGCCAGCTCCCTGGGACTTCAAGAGACCCAGTACTTC. Its protein product is CASSLGLQETQYF.

This clone has just one count. The V gene is TRBV28, the J gene TRBJ1-2, with 7 bases that match TRBD1. Trimming removed 10 bases from V and 5 bases from J; junction bases left unmatched: 19. The germline CDR1 and CDR2 sequences are MDHEN and SYDVKM. This CDR3 spans 16 amino acids. The CDR3 bases are TGTGCCACCCAGACAGGGCTCGGTATCGGGCGGTATGGCTACACCTTC. Residues: CATQTGLGIGRYGYTF.

This clone was detected many times. The CDR3 protein is CASTLGGLAGSGELFF. DNA of the CDR3: TGTGCCAGCACCCTGGGGGGACTAGCAGGCTCCGGGGAGCTGTTTTTT. The chain is built from TRBV7-3 and TRBJ2-2; 9 bases are shared with TRBD2. J lost 6 bases, V lost 7 bases, and 12 bases had no gene match. Germline V gene sequence: CDR1 SGHTA, CDR2 FQGTGA. This CDR3 region has 16 residues.

J is TRBJ2-3 and V is TRBV6-4; 9 nucleotides line up with TRBD2. Germline V gene sequence: CDR1 MRHNA, CDR2 SNTAGT. CDR3 length equals 15 residues. The junction had 5 bases not matched to a gene; V was cut back by 5 bases and J by 2 bases. This CDR3 reads CASSRLAGNTDTQYF. The CDR3 DNA sequence: TGTGCCAGCAGTAGGCTAGCGGGGAACACAGATACGCAGTATTTT.

This chain uses TRBV3-1 (or the pseudogene TRBV3-2) with TRBJ2-7; TRBD1 matches at 9 bases. Germline-derived CDR1 and CDR2 are LGHDT and YNNKEL (reference sequence). CDR3 length equals 15 residues. Germline trimming cut 7 bases from V and 5 bases from J; bases unmatched to any gene: 12. CDR3: CASTKRGTGLDEQYF. The CDR3 DNA is TGTGCCAGCACCAAAAGGGGGACAGGGTTGGACGAGCAGTACTTC.

V gene TRBV7-2 combines with J gene TRBJ1-6, with D uncertain. This CDR3 has 14 amino acids. Germline values: CDR1 SGHTA, CDR2 FQGNSA. Trimming removed 2 bases from V and 7 bases from J, with 9 bases in between. The CDR3 DNA reads as TGTGCCAGCAGCTTACAGGCAATGAATTCACCCCTCCACTTT. This translates into CASSLQAMNSPLHF.

The chain is built from TRBV7-9 and TRBJ1-3; 7 bases fit TRBD1. The CDR3 spans 16 residues. The V segment lost 4 bases and the J segment 1 base; nucleotides outside the gene matches: 7. From germline, CDR1 is SEHNR and CDR2 FQNEAQ (reference sequence). CDR3 sequence (DNA): TGTGCCAGCAGCTCCATAGGGACAGCGTCTGGAAACACCATATATTTT. Protein product: CASSSIGTASGNTIYF.

This chain connects TRBV9 to TRBJ2-3, with D tentatively TRBD1 (6 bases). Trimming removed 3 bases from V and 4 bases from J, with 12 bases in between. The CDR3 spans 14 residues. CDR1 and CDR2 from the germline V gene are SGDLS and YYNGEE. The CDR3: CASSDREFADTQYF. The CDR3 region has the DNA TGTGCCAGCAGCGACAGGGAATTCGCAGATACGCAGTATTTT.

The chain is built from TRBV5-1 and TRBJ2-1; 7 bases fit TRBD1. The CDR3 is made up of 16 amino acids. Trimming cost V 0 bases and J 7 bases; bases outside gene matches: 10. Germline lookup yields CDR1 SGHRS and CDR2 YFSETQ. The CDR3 DNA sequence: TGCGCCAGCAGCTTGGGGGGAACAGGGGAGTGGAATGAGCAGTTCTTC. It is translated as CASSLGGTGEWNEQFF.

The chain recombines TRBV21-1 with TRBJ2-7; TRBD2, the table's D call, was not compared with the DNA. TRBV21-1 is listed as a pseudogene. CDR3 length equals 18 residues. The CDR3 bases are TGTGCCAGCAGCCCCCGGGGGACCCAGGTTTATAGCACCTACGAGCAGTACTTC. Protein product: CASSPRGTQVYSTYEQYF.

The chain combines TRBV9 with TRBJ2-3, with 10 bases matching TRBD2. Germline V gene sequence: CDR1 SGDLS, CDR2 YYNGEE. The CDR3 runs 15 residues. V lost 3 bases, J lost 5 bases, and 6 bases stayed unmatched. CDR3 amino acids: CASSGGTSEGDTQYF. CDR3 sequence (DNA): TGTGCCAGCAGCGGGGGGACTAGCGAAGGAGATACGCAGTATTTT.

The chain has TRBV2 and TRBJ1-2; D unclear. In germline, CDR1 is SNHLY, CDR2 FYNNEI. The CDR3 sequence is 14 residues long. Trimming took off 1 base at V and 8 bases at J, with 14 bases between the two ends. The chain's CDR3 is CASSEDRTIGGYTF. The CDR3 nucleotides read TGTGCCAGCAGTGAAGACAGAACAATCGGAGGCTACACCTTC.

This clone has only one observation. This chain uses TRBV13 with TRBJ2-2; tentative D call: TRBD2 (5 bases). CDR1 is PRHDT, CDR2 FYEKMQ, per germline (reference sequence). The V end was cut by 3 bases, the J end by 4 bases, with 15 bases between. CDR3 size: 16 residues. The CDR3 nucleotides read TGTGCCAGCAGCTTTAGTATGGCGAGGGTCACCGGGGAGCTGTTTTTT. Translation gives CASSFSMARVTGELFF.

CDR3 amino acids: CASSVQASGGRDEQFF. The CDR3 DNA is TGTGCCAGCAGCGTACAAGCTAGCGGGGGGAGAGATGAGCAGTTCTTC. The chain has TRBV9 and TRBJ2-1, with 11 nucleotides matching TRBD2. The CDR3 length is 16 residues. Trimming took 1 base from V and 8 from J; bases not matched to a gene: 8. CDR1 is SGDLS, CDR2 YYNGEE, per germline.

The chain carries TRBV6-6 and TRBJ2-2; 10 bases agree with TRBD1. This CDR3 spans 15 amino acids. The V gene's germline CDR1 is MNHNY and CDR2 SVGAGI (reference sequence). Trimming at V came to 2 bases and at J to 8 bases, leaving 5 bases not matched to a gene. In nucleotides, the CDR3 is TGTGCCAGCAGTTACCCGGACAGGGGGAGAGGGGAGCTGTTTTTT. Protein: CASSYPDRGRGELFF.

V gene TRBV5-1 combines with J gene TRBJ2-5, with a tentative D call TRBD1 (5 bases). Trimming stripped 6 bases from V and 4 bases from J, with 19 bases between. Germline V lookup: CDR1 SGHRS, CDR2 YFSETQ. This CDR3 is 15 amino acids long. CDR3 sequence: CASNLDSLRGETQYF. The CDR3 coding sequence is TGCGCCAGCAACCTTGACAGCCTTAGGGGAGAGACCCAGTACTTC.

The V and J genes are TRBV6-1 and TRBJ2-1; TRBD2 aligns across 10 bases. CDR1 MNHNS and CDR2 SASEGT come from the germline V gene. The trim removed 4 bases at V and 3 bases at J, leaving 6 bases unmatched. The CDR3 runs to 16 residues. The CDR3 nucleotides read TGTGCCAGCAGTGGTAGCGGGGGGACCCACTACAATGAGCAGTTCTTC. Residues: CASSGSGGTHYNEQFF.

V gene TRBV6-2 or TRBV6-3 combines with J gene TRBJ2-1; D perhaps matches TRBD2 (6 bases). V lost 2 bases and J lost 7, with 12 bases in between. Looked up from germline, CDR1 is MNHEY and CDR2 is SVGEGT. The length of the CDR3 is 14 residues. The CDR3 nucleotides are TGTGCCAGCAGTTACCCGGGAGTCAGTAATGAGCAGTTCTTC. Residues: CASSYPGVSNEQFF.